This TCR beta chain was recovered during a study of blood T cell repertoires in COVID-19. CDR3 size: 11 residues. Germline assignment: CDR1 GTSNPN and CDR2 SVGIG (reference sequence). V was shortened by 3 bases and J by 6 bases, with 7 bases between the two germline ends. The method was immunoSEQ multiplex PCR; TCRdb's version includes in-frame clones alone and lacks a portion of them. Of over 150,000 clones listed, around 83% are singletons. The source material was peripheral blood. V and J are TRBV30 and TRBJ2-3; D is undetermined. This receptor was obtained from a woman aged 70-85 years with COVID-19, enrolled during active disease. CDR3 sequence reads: CAWRSKDTQYF. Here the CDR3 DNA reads TGTGCCTGGAGGAGTAAGGATACGCAGTATTTT.